This T cell receptor (beta chain) was identified during a study of T cells in Graves' hyperthyroidism and ophthalmopathy. Overall study findings and caveats: In the analysis, a 13 V-J model separated ophthalmopathy from stable hyperthyroidism. Most clonotypes that expanded in the thyroid above 0.001 also showed up in blood.

Researchers took RNA transcripts and amplified the TCR beta CDR3 regions from them. With the HTBI primer set, the TCR CDR3 went through a first round of RT-PCR. TCRdb passed the multiplex PCR reads through MiXCR, listing each CDR3 protein once. The data hold fewer than 500,000 distinct CDR3 sequences, with roughly 15% observed a single time. The cohort's ophthalmopathy patients, a group with duration under 3 months, had a Clinical Activity Score of at least 3 and a NOSPECS grade of at least 4. Uncontrolled infection, other autoimmune disease, pregnancy or lactation led to exclusion. This clonotype was recorded many times. The antigen remains unidentified. The V end was cut by 6 bases, the J end by 1 base, with 12 bases between. The CDR3 consists of 14 residues. Germline lookup yields CDR1 MDHEN and CDR2 SYDVKM.

This sequence was found in a woman aged 25 to 39 with Graves' ophthalmopathy. The chain employs TRBV28 and TRBJ2-5; D may be TRBD1 or TRBD2 (5 bases each). The source material was blood. The CDR3 here is CASRGWDPQETQYF. In DNA form, the CDR3 reads TGTGCCAGCAGGGGTTGGGACCCCCAAGAGACCCAGTACTTC.